The next 27 T cell receptor beta chains were all read from a single sample in a study of post-analysis software for immune sequencing data. No antigens are known for them. Study-wide points: Elevated frequency relative to controls characterized several TRBV segments in patients, TRBV5-6, TRBV5-1 and TRBV20-1 among them.

Presence of unique molecular identifiers characterized the TCR beta cDNA libraries. Using its own MiXCR run on the PCR reads, TCRdb lists one record per CDR3 protein. The sample has 450,000 to 650,000 distinct CDR3 sequences, around 47% seen once. The sequenced sample consisted of blood. The source of these receptors is a girl aged 10 to 17 with multiple sclerosis.

This clonotype was picked up many times. This chain links TRBV12-3 or TRBV12-4 with TRBJ2-7; D not resolved. The ends were cut back, 5 bases at V and 0 bases at J, with 5 bases in the middle. The CDR3 is 12 residues long. Here the CDR3 DNA reads TGTGCCAGCAGTCCCCACTCCTACGAGCAGTACTTC. Translated: CASSPHSYEQYF.

V is TRBV5-5 and J is TRBJ2-7; the match to TRBD2 covers 9 bases. The CDR3 loop spans 16 amino acids. Per the germline V gene, CDR1 is SGHKS and CDR2 is YYEKEE (reference sequence). Trimming cost V 0 bases and J 0 bases; bases outside gene matches: 4. The CDR3 DNA is TGTGCCAGCAGCTTGGAGGGTAGCGGGAGCTCCTACGAGCAGTACTTC. Protein product: CASSLEGSGSSYEQYF. Full variable domain (remainder filled in from reference TRBV5-5 and TRBJ2-7): DAGVTQSPTHLIKTRGQQVTLRCSPISGHKSVSWYQQVLGQGPQFIFQYYEKEERGRGNFPDRFSARQFPNYSSELNVNALLLGDSALYLCASSLEGSGSSYEQYFGPGTRLTVT.

This clonotype came up a few times. This rearrangement joins TRBV3-1 to TRBJ2-6; D uncertain. The germline V gene encodes CDR1 LGHDT and CDR2 YNNKEL (reference sequence). The CDR3 sequence is 15 residues long. V was pared by 5 bases and J by 3 bases, with 11 bases between. The CDR3 region is CASSEPPGGANVLTF. In DNA form, the CDR3 reads TGTGCCAGCAGCGAACCACCGGGTGGGGCCAACGTCCTGACTTTC. The entire variable domain, with the rest obtained from reference TRBV3-1 and TRBJ2-6, is as follows: DTAVSQTPKYLVTQMGNDKSIKCEQNLGHDTMYWYKQDSKKFLKIMFSYNNKELIINETVPNRFSPKSPDKAHLNLHINSLELGDSAVYFCASSEPPGGANVLTFGAGSRLTVL.

A few counts support this clonotype. This chain uses TRBV6-6 with TRBJ2-3; D is perhaps TRBD1 (6 bases). V shed 6 bases and J shed 0 bases, with 13 bases lying between them. Germline CDR1 and CDR2: MNHNY and SVGAGI (reference sequence). This CDR3 comprises 15 residues. The DNA for the CDR3 is TGTGCCAGCAGCTCCCCGGACAGCAGCACAGATACGCAGTATTTT. It specifies CASSSPDSSTDTQYF.

This clonotype was counted only a few times. This chain links TRBV6-5 with TRBJ2-3; perhaps TRBD1 as D (5 bases). Per the germline V gene, CDR1 is MNHEY and CDR2 is SVGAGI. The V end lost 5 bases, the J end lost 4 bases, and 13 bases lay between the germline ends. This CDR3 has 14 residues. CDR3 DNA: TGTGCCAGCAGTCCCCCTTCGACAGCAGATACGCAGTATTTT. This gives the protein CASSPPSTADTQYF.

The chain has TRBV6-5 and TRBJ1-2, with a possible D match to TRBD1 (6 bases). CDR1 is MNHEY, CDR2 SVGAGI, per germline. The CDR3 is 14 amino acids. V was clipped by 2 bases and J by 4 bases, with 11 bases between them. The CDR3 here is CASSYEGGGYGYTF. In DNA, the CDR3 is TGTGCCAGCAGTTACGAGGGGGGAGGCTATGGCTACACCTTC.

This chain links TRBV3-1 with TRBJ1-2; TRBD1 agrees at 7 bases. V dropped 0 bases and J dropped 6; count of bases not matched to a gene: 7. CDR1 and CDR2 (germline): LGHDT, YNNKEL (reference sequence). The CDR3 extends over 15 amino acids. The CDR3 DNA follows: TGTGCCAGCAGCCAAGAAGGACAGGAAGGGAATGGCTACACCTTC. It is translated as CASSQEGQEGNGYTF. The full variable domain, with the rest looked up from reference TRBV3-1 and TRBJ1-2, is DTAVSQTPKYLVTQMGNDKSIKCEQNLGHDTMYWYKQDSKKFLKIMFSYNNKELIINETVPNRFSPKSPDKAHLNLHINSLELGDSAVYFCASSQEGQEGNGYTFGSGTRLTVV.

The chain recombines TRBV29-1 with TRBJ2-7; no clear D gene. There are 13 residues in the CDR3. V lost 4 bases, J lost 0 bases, and 10 bases lay in between. In germline, CDR1 is SQVTM, CDR2 ANQGSEA. The CDR3 nucleotides read TGCAGCGTTGCAGGAACATACTCCTACGAGCAGTACTTC. Translating it yields CSVAGTYSYEQYF.

In nucleotides, the CDR3 is TGTGCCATCAGGTCGGGACAGGACGTTTCCGAGCAGTACTTC. Its protein product is CAIRSGQDVSEQYF. J is TRBJ2-7 and V is TRBV10-3, with 8 bases lining up with TRBD1. CDR1 and CDR2 (germline): ENHRY, SYGVKD. V dropped 6 bases and J dropped 6; count of bases not matched to a gene: 10. The CDR3 is made up of 14 amino acids.

Note on this clonotype: Compared with germline, one end of the junction differs, possibly owing to a read error. The chain uses TRBV5-1 and TRBJ1-2; perhaps TRBD1 as D (5 bases). The length of the CDR3 is 14 residues. Germline CDR1 SGHRS, CDR2 YFSETQ. Written as DNA, the CDR3 is TGCGCCAGCAGCGCTCTACAGGTTTCGTATGACTACACCTTC. The encoded protein is CASSALQVSYDYTF.

V usage is TRBV5-1 and J usage is TRBJ1-2; 7 bases line up with TRBD1. This CDR3 is built from 15 residues. V dropped 6 bases and J dropped 4; count of bases not matched to a gene: 12. Germline V gene lookup returns CDR1 SGHRS and CDR2 YFSETQ. CDR3 residues: CASTKDGAGGYGYTF. The CDR3 region has the DNA TGCGCCAGCACCAAAGACGGAGCAGGGGGCTATGGCTACACCTTC.

The chain recombines TRBV20-1 with TRBJ2-7; the D gene is possibly TRBD2 (5 bases). In germline, CDR1 is DFQATT, CDR2 SNEGSKA (reference sequence). V was trimmed by 6 bases and J by 9 bases, leaving 21 bases between them. This CDR3 spans 13 amino acids. In DNA, the CDR3 is TGCAGTGCCCGAGGGAAGACATGGAATGTGCAGTACTTC. This gives the protein CSARGKTWNVQYF.

This clonotype was recorded at least ten times. The chain employs TRBV29-1 and TRBJ2-7; 11 bases fit TRBD2. V lost 3 bases to trimming and J lost 1 base; unmatched junction nucleotides: 5. Germline CDR1 SQVTM, CDR2 ANQGSEA. There are 15 residues in the CDR3. CDR3 region: CSVEYTSGSSYEQYF. DNA of the CDR3: TGCAGCGTTGAGTACACTAGCGGGAGTTCCTACGAGCAGTACTTC.

The chain links TRBV20-1 to TRBJ1-5; D is uncertain. CDR1 and CDR2 (germline): DFQATT, SNEGSKA (reference sequence). The V end lost 1 base, the J end lost 4 bases, and 17 bases lay between the germline ends. The CDR3 consists of 16 residues. CDR3 sequence reads: CSARGPRGGENQPQHF. CDR3 bases: TGCAGTGCTAGAGGCCCCCGAGGCGGCGAAAATCAGCCCCAGCATTTT.

The sample holds a few counts of this clonotype. The chain recombines TRBV11-2 with TRBJ2-1; 7 bases fit TRBD2. Trimming at V came to 5 bases and at J to 6 bases, leaving 10 bases not matched to a gene. This CDR3 has 15 amino acids. Germline V CDR1 and CDR2: SGHAT, FQNNGV. The CDR3 is CASSATGGKSNEQFF. As DNA, the CDR3 is TGTGCCAGCAGCGCAACGGGGGGTAAATCCAATGAGCAGTTCTTC.

V usage is TRBV4-1 and J usage is TRBJ2-1; D might be TRBD1 (6 bases). V shed 0 bases and J shed 9 bases, with 18 bases lying between them. Germline V lookup: CDR1 MGHRA, CDR2 YSYEKL. The CDR3 sequence is 16 residues long. The CDR3 DNA sequence: TGCGCCAGCAGCCAAGATCAGAGATCGGACAGAGGTGAGCAGTTCTTC. Translated: CASSQDQRSDRGEQFF.

In this sample, this clonotype turned up a few times. The V gene is TRBV20-1, the J gene TRBJ1-5, with D uncertain. V was shortened by 6 bases and J by 3 bases, with 12 bases between the two germline ends. Germline-derived CDR1 and CDR2 are DFQATT and SNEGSKA (reference sequence). The CDR3 contains 13 residues. The CDR3 nucleotides read TGCAGTGCCCATAACGGATTCAATCAGCCCCAGCATTTT. This codes for CSAHNGFNQPQHF.

On this clonotype: The germline gene is not matched at one end of the junction; a read error may be the cause. The V and J genes are TRBV5-1 and TRBJ2-3, with D possibly being TRBD1 (7 bases). This CDR3 is 15 amino acids long. Germline V gives CDR1 SGHRS, CDR2 YFSETQ. The CDR3 loop reads CTSNSGGTVSNTQYF. DNA for the CDR3: TGCACCAGCAACTCTGGAGGGACAGTTTCAAATACGCAGTATTTT.

Regarding this clonotype: Its ends do not fully match the called genes, so a read error is possible. V is TRBV7-9 and J is TRBJ1-1; D remains unclear. The CDR3 has 12 amino acids. The V gene's germline CDR1 is SEHNR and CDR2 FQNEAQ (reference sequence). CDR3 coding DNA: TGTGCCAGCAGCTTAAACGCTCCTGAAGTTTTCTTT. Its translation is CASSLNAPEVFF.

V usage is TRBV20-1 and J usage is TRBJ2-7, with D possibly being TRBD2 (6 bases). The germline CDR1 and CDR2 sequences are DFQATT and SNEGSKA (reference sequence). The CDR3 totals 14 residues. Trimming took 5 bases from V and 0 from J, leaving 14 bases between them. The CDR3 region has the DNA TGCAGTGCTCAATGGGACTGGTCCTCCTACGAGCAGTACTTC. Its translation is CSAQWDWSSYEQYF.

This clonotype was detected a few times. This chain joins TRBV20-1 and TRBJ2-3, with TRBD1 matching 7 bases. After removal of 1 base from V and 1 base from J, the junction contained 11 bases not matched to a gene. The length of the CDR3 is 17 residues. Germline loops: CDR1 DFQATT, CDR2 SNEGSKA (reference sequence). The CDR3 nucleotides are TGCAGTGCTAGAGTGGCAGGGGGAAACGTTCGCACAGATACGCAGTATTTT. It specifies CSARVAGGNVRTDTQYF.

This clonotype was detected a few times. The gene calls are TRBV12-3 or TRBV12-4 and TRBJ2-3; 7 bases are shared with TRBD2. After removal of 4 bases from V and 2 bases from J, the junction contained 3 bases not matched to a gene. The CDR3 runs 14 residues. CDR3 region: CASSSSGATDTQYF. The CDR3 DNA is TGTGCCAGCAGTTCTAGCGGAGCCACAGATACGCAGTATTTT.

CDR3 region: CASSSPDSNNYGYTF. The CDR3 region has the DNA TGCGCCAGCAGCTCTCCCGACAGTAATAACTATGGCTACACCTTC. The chain uses TRBV5-1 and TRBJ1-2; weak D call: TRBD1 (5 bases). The CDR3 covers 15 residues. The V end was cut by 3 bases, the J end by 1 base, with 13 bases between. Germline CDR1 is SGHRS and CDR2 is YFSETQ. Full variable domain (rest looked up from reference TRBV5-1 and TRBJ1-2): KAGVTQTPRYLIKTRGQQVTLSCSPISGHRSVSWYQQTPGQGLQFLFEYFSETQRNKGNFPGRFSGRQFSNSRSEMNVSTLELGDSALYLCASSSPDSNNYGYTFGSGTRLTVV.

This rearrangement joins TRBV7-9 to TRBJ2-3; 8 bases are a match to TRBD1. V dropped 6 bases and J dropped 4; count of bases not matched to a gene: 15. Per the germline V gene, CDR1 is SEHNR and CDR2 is FQNEAQ (reference sequence). This CDR3 region has 17 residues. The CDR3: CASSSRITGGMADTQYF. CDR3 DNA sequence: TGTGCCAGCAGTTCTAGAATTACAGGGGGAATGGCAGATACGCAGTATTTT.

This sequence joins TRBV6-1 and TRBJ1-2; D is uncertain. V was pared by 6 bases and J by 2 bases, with 16 bases between. The V gene's germline CDR1 is MNHNS and CDR2 SASEGT. The CDR3 has 15 residues. The CDR3 region has the DNA TGTGCCAGCAGCCGCTTGACTGCCGGGAACTATGGCTACACCTTC. Its protein product is CASSRLTAGNYGYTF.

The chain employs TRBV7-9 and TRBJ2-1, with 10 bases fitting TRBD2. The CDR3 sequence is 15 residues long. The V gene's germline CDR1 is SEHNR and CDR2 FQNEAQ (reference sequence). The V segment lost 4 bases and the J segment 2 bases; nucleotides outside the gene matches: 2. CDR3: CASSSSGRTYNEQFF. CDR3 DNA sequence: TGTGCCAGCAGCTCTAGCGGGAGAACCTACAATGAGCAGTTCTTC.

Concerning this clonotype: At one end, the junction sequence differs from germline, possibly due to a read error. V gene TRBV4-2 combines with J gene TRBJ2-1, with a tentative D call TRBD1 (6 bases). Germline V gives CDR1 LGHNA, CDR2 YNFKEQ. The CDR3 has 18 amino acids. In nucleotides, the CDR3 is TGTGCCAGCAGCGAAGAGTGGGCAGGGGCCAGCTCCCACAATGAGCAGTTCTTC. Amino acids: CASSEEWAGASSHNEQFF.